The rows below give T cell receptor beta chains drawn from one sample of a study of cytomegalovirus exposure and HLA in healthy donors. Here immunoSEQ multiplex PCR was the method, and the copy in TCRdb shows in-frame clones only, minus some. The sample has 100,000 to 150,000 clones, and its top ten clones hold 2.2%. The sequencing sample was made of PBMCs. The source is a man in his forties in good health and CMV-seronegative. CDR3s include the opening cysteine and the closing phenylalanine or tryptophan. A D gene is named only where the DNA matches it firmly.

V,D,J,CDR3,DNA
TRBV5-6,.,TRBJ1-1,CASSLELQGNTEAFF,TGTGCCAGCAGCTTGGAGCTCCAGGGGAACACTGAAGCTTTCTTT
TRBV7-2,.,TRBJ2-7,CASSSQVVTYEQYF,TGTGCCAGCAGCTCCCAGGTGGTTACCTACGAGCAGTACTTC
TRBV27,.,TRBJ2-3,CASSLPGGGPTDTQYF,TGTGCCAGCAGTTTGCCCGGCGGAGGACCCACAGATACGCAGTATTTT
TRBV27,.,TRBJ1-1,CASSLAQNTEAFF,TGTGCCAGCAGTTTAGCACAGAACACTGAAGCTTTCTTT
TRBV7-6,.,TRBJ2-4,CASSLAPGVEGIQYF,TGTGCCAGCAGCTTAGCGCCAGGGGTCGAAGGCATTCAGTACTTC
TRBV29-1,TRBD2,TRBJ2-2,CSGRLAGGPGELFF,TGCAGCGGAAGACTAGCGGGAGGTCCCGGGGAGCTGTTTTTT
TRBV19,TRBD1,TRBJ1-4,CASGRTGVEKLFF,TGTGCCAGTGGGAGGACAGGGGTTGAAAAACTGTTTTTT
TRBV2,TRBD2,TRBJ2-7,CASSYLAGRSYEQYF,TGTGCCAGCAGTTATCTAGCGGGGAGGTCCTACGAGCAGTACTTC
TRBV6-5,TRBD2,TRBJ2-1,CASRPGTSGYNEQFF,TGTGCCAGCAGACCCGGGACTAGCGGGTACAATGAGCAGTTCTTC
TRBV30,.,TRBJ1-2,CAWSAPTKGYTF,TGTGCCTGGAGTGCACCGACTAAGGGCTACACCTTC
TRBV6-1,.,TRBJ1-1,CASSEARGFTEAFF,TGTGCCAGCAGTGAAGCGAGGGGGTTCACTGAAGCTTTCTTT
TRBV11-3,TRBD2,TRBJ2-3,CASSLGGRTTDTQYF,TGTGCCAGCAGCTTAGGCGGGAGGACCACAGATACGCAGTATTTT
TRBV5-8,.,TRBJ2-1,CASSPRRGTSYNEQFF,TGTGCCAGCAGCCCTCGGCGGGGAACGTCCTACAATGAGCAGTTCTTC
TRBV7-3,TRBD1,TRBJ2-7,CASSSTGYNEQYF,TGTGCCAGCAGCTCGACAGGGTATAACGAGCAGTACTTC
TRBV6-1,TRBD1,TRBJ1-2,CAIIITGVVYGYTF,TGTGCCATCATTATCACAGGGGTAGTTTATGGCTACACCTTC
TRBV27,.,TRBJ2-7,CASSSHLGGEQYF,TGTGCCAGCAGTTCCCACCTGGGGGGCGAGCAGTACTTC